These T cell receptor beta chains were read from a single sample in a study of patients and donors after allogeneic stem cell transplantation. Each CDR3 protein is one row after TCRdb ran MiXCR on the RT-PCR reads. This sample has about 110,000 distinct CDR3 sequences; about a third occur once, and the top ten carry around 25%. The material sequenced was blood, either unsorted or a sorted T cell fraction (not recorded which). The source of these receptors is a human donor who was either an allogeneic HSCT recipient or a stem cell or donor lymphocyte infusion donor (not recorded which). It is not recorded whose cells these are; they may come from a transplant donor. Both conserved end residues are part of each CDR3. D genes are given only for firm matches. The size field is filled for only some rows; it gives once, few, many or a size class.

>TRBV24-1|few|TRBJ2-2|NA
TGTGCCACCAGCAGGGGTACCGGGGAGCTGTTTTTT
CATSRGTGELFF
>TRBV12-3/TRBV12-4|NA|TRBJ1-1|NA
TGTGCCAGCAGTAGGAACCAAGGAAACACTGAAGCTTTCTTT
CASSRNQGNTEAFF
>TRBV4-2|NA|TRBJ1-1|NA
TGTGCCAGCAGCCAAGAAGGCAACAGGTTGAACACTGAAGCTTTCTTT
CASSQEGNRLNTEAFF
>TRBV29-1|few|TRBJ2-3|NA
TGCAGCGTTGGGGCGCTTCATACGCAGTATTTT
CSVGALHTQYF
>TRBV7-2|NA|TRBJ2-5|NA
TGTGCCAGCAGCTTAGGGCTGCTAAGGGAAGAGACCCAGTACTTC
CASSLGLLREETQYF
>TRBV20-1|NA|TRBJ2-7|TRBD2
TGCAGTGCTAGAGATGCGTCTAGCGGGACCTACGAGCAGTACTTC
CSARDASSGTYEQYF
>TRBV4-3|few|TRBJ1-5|NA
TGCGCCAGCAGCCAAATAGGAGGACCTCGCAAAAATCAGCCCCAGCATTTT
CASSQIGGPRKNQPQHF
>TRBV2|few|TRBJ2-3|TRBD1
TGTGCCAGCACAACAGGGGAAACAGATACGCAGTATTTT
CASTTGETDTQYF
>TRBV12-3/TRBV12-4|few|TRBJ1-5|NA
TGTGCCAGCAGTTTATCTCCCTCGGGCAATCAGCCCCAGCATTTT
CASSLSPSGNQPQHF
>TRBV6-2/TRBV6-3|NA|TRBJ2-2|TRBD2
TGTGCCAGCAGAATAACCGGGACTAGCGGGAGTCGGTTGGCCGGGGAGCTGTTTTTT
CASRITGTSGSRLAGELFF
>TRBV20-1|NA|TRBJ2-3|TRBD2
TGCAGTGCTCGCATTAGCGGGAGGGCCTATTACACTAGCACAGATACGCAGTATTTT
CSARISGRAYYTSTDTQYF
>TRBV20-1|NA|TRBJ1-4|NA
TGCAGTGCAACCCCTGCGCCCGGTGAAAAACTGTTTTTT
CSATPAPGEKLFF
>TRBV10-3|few|TRBJ2-4|NA
TGTGCCATCAGTGACCAGAAAAACATTCAGTACTTC
CAISDQKNIQYF
>TRBV7-2|NA|TRBJ2-1|NA
TGTGCCAGCAGCTTAATGGGACGCCTCTCCTACAATGAGCAGTTCTTC
CASSLMGRLSYNEQFF
>TRBV12-3/TRBV12-4|NA|TRBJ2-7|TRBD2
TGTGCCAGCAGTTTAGCGGGAGGGACTCCCGGGAAGCAGTACTTC
CASSLAGGTPGKQYF
>TRBV9|NA|TRBJ1-4|NA
TGTGCCAGCAGCGTAGGGGCAGGGTTTAATGAAAAACTGTTTTTT
CASSVGAGFNEKLFF
>TRBV7-6|few|TRBJ1-4|TRBD1
TGTGCCAGCAGCGAACAGGGGACAACTAATGAAAAACTGTTTTTT
CASSEQGTTNEKLFF
>TRBV6-7|NA|TRBJ1-6|NA
TGTGCCAGCAGTTTTTACAGCCGCCCCCTTAATTCACCCCTCCACTTT
CASSFYSRPLNSPLHF
>TRBV29-1|NA|TRBJ2-1|TRBD2
TGCAGCGTCCCGGGACTAGCTCAAAACTACAATGAGCAGTTCTTC
CSVPGLAQNYNEQFF
>TRBV6-2/TRBV6-3|NA|TRBJ1-1|TRBD1
TGTGCCAGCAGTACAGGGGACGCGATCACTGAAGCTTTCTTT
CASSTGDAITEAFF
>TRBV20-1|few|TRBJ1-5|TRBD1
TGCAGTGCTACGGACAGGCGATACAATCAGCCCCAGCATTTT
CSATDRRYNQPQHF
>TRBV27|NA|TRBJ1-5|NA
TGTGCCAGCAGTTTAAGGTGGGAGGCGAAGGGGTATAGCAATCAGCCCCAGCATTTT
CASSLRWEAKGYSNQPQHF
>TRBV7-2|many|TRBJ2-1|TRBD2
TGTGCCAGCAGCTTGTGGGGACTAGCGGGAGGGGAGCAGTTCTTC
CASSLWGLAGGEQFF
>TRBV5-1|NA|TRBJ1-6|NA
TGCGCCAGCAGCTTGGCAGGGTATTCACCCCTCCACTTT
CASSLAGYSPLHF
>TRBV20-1|many|TRBJ1-1|NA
TGCAGTGCTAGCGGAATGAACACTGAAGCTTTCTTT
CSASGMNTEAFF
>TRBV18|many|TRBJ2-2|TRBD1
TGTGCCAGCTCACCAGGACAGGTCGTGCAGGAGCTGTTTTTT
CASSPGQVVQELFF
>TRBV4-3|NA|TRBJ2-1|NA
TGCGCCAGCAGCCACTTACAGGGTAGGGGAAATGAGCAGTTCTTC
CASSHLQGRGNEQFF
>TRBV5-4|NA|TRBJ2-7|NA
TGTGCCAGCAGCCGGGAGCAGGGGCGGTACGAGCAGTACTTC
CASSREQGRYEQYF
>TRBV6-2/TRBV6-3|few|TRBJ2-1|NA
TGTGCCAGCCGTTATTCTAGAAGCAATGAGCAGTTCTTC
CASRYSRSNEQFF
>TRBV12-3/TRBV12-4|NA|TRBJ1-6|NA
TGTGCCAGTTCCCTTGGTCGTTTGTCTCCCCTCCACTTT
CASSLGRLSPLHF
>TRBV6-5|NA|TRBJ1-6|TRBD1
TGTGCCAGCAGACCCCCGGGACAGGGGAATTCACCCCTCCACTTT
CASRPPGQGNSPLHF
>TRBV12-3/TRBV12-4|NA|TRBJ2-5|NA
TGTGCCAGCAGACCCGGGACTCACTACTCTCAAGAGACCCAGTACTTC
CASRPGTHYSQETQYF
>TRBV7-2|few|TRBJ1-1|NA
TGTGCCAGCAGCTTAGGGCGAACGGGGGGTGAAGCTTTCTTT
CASSLGRTGGEAFF
>TRBV4-1|NA|TRBJ2-1|NA
TGCGCCAGCAGCCAAGACCTGGGTGCTGAGCAGTTCTTC
CASSQDLGAEQFF
>TRBV7-9|NA|TRBJ2-3|NA
TGTGCCAGCAGCTCCGCGTCGGTGCGGGACCACACAGATACGCAGTATTTT
CASSSASVRDHTDTQYF
>TRBV12-3/TRBV12-4|once|TRBJ2-1|NA
TGTGCCAGCAGTTTCCGGGGGAGCCCCTACAATGAGCAGTTCTTC
CASSFRGSPYNEQFF
>TRBV12-3/TRBV12-4|few|TRBJ2-1|NA
TGTGCCAGCAGCGAAGGGCAGGTTATGTTGCTATACAATGAGCAGTTCTTC
CASSEGQVMLLYNEQFF
>TRBV7-6|few|TRBJ1-5|TRBD1
TGTGCCAGCAGCTTCTACCCCAGGGGGGATAGCAATCAGCCCCAGCATTTT
CASSFYPRGDSNQPQHF
>TRBV28|NA|TRBJ1-2|TRBD1
TGTGCCAGCAGACTTTCGGGACAGGGGACCTATGGCTACACCTTC
CASRLSGQGTYGYTF
>TRBV2|NA|TRBJ2-7|TRBD2
TGTGCCAGTTCAACTAGCGGGAGCTACGAGCAGTACTTC
CASSTSGSYEQYF
>TRBV11-2|NA|TRBJ2-3|NA
TGTGCCAGCAGCTTAGTAGCCCTTGTAGCATCAGATACGCAGTATTTT
CASSLVALVASDTQYF
>TRBV28|few|TRBJ2-3|NA
TGTGCCAGCCGGAGAGCGGATACGCAGTATTTT
CASRRADTQYF
>TRBV20-1|few|TRBJ2-7|TRBD2
TGCAGTGCCCGCGGACTAGCGGGAAAGGTCGACGAGCAGTACTTC
CSARGLAGKVDEQYF
>TRBV12-5|NA|TRBJ2-3|NA
TGTGCTAGTGGTTGGGGGGACACCTCTCGCACAGATACGCAGTATTTT
CASGWGDTSRTDTQYF
>TRBV5-5|few|TRBJ2-5|NA
TGTGCCAGCAGCTTGGGCGTAGTAGGGGAGACCCAGTACTTC
CASSLGVVGETQYF
>TRBV11-2|NA|TRBJ2-3|NA
TGTGCCAGCAGCTTAGTTAGGGGGGACTATACGCAGTATTTT
CASSLVRGDYTQYF
>TRBV20-1|NA|TRBJ2-2|NA
TGCAGTGCCGAGAGGGGGATAGCGGAGCTGTTTTTT
CSAERGIAELFF
>TRBV12-3/TRBV12-4|few|TRBJ2-6|NA
TGTGCCAGCAGTTTCGCAGGTTCTGGGGCCAACGTCCTGACTTTC
CASSFAGSGANVLTF
>TRBV4-2|few|TRBJ1-3|TRBD1
TGTGCCAGCAGCCAGGGACAGACTGGAAACACCATATATTTT
CASSQGQTGNTIYF
>TRBV4-3|NA|TRBJ2-2|NA
TGCGCCAGCAGCGGAGGGAGTATCAACACCGGGGAGCTGTTTTTT
CASSGGSINTGELFF
>TRBV4-1|NA|TRBJ2-3|TRBD1
TGCGCCAGCAGCCAAGGGGACAGATACACAGATACGCAGTATTTT
CASSQGDRYTDTQYF
>TRBV4-3|NA|TRBJ2-1|NA
TGCGCCAGCAGCCAAGATCCCGGGGGTACCTACAATGAGCAGTTCTTC
CASSQDPGGTYNEQFF
>TRBV6-5|NA|TRBJ1-6|NA
TGTGCCAGCAGCCCTGGGACATTGTATTCACCCCTCCACTTT
CASSPGTLYSPLHF